This T cell receptor beta chain was profiled in a study of cytomegalovirus exposure and HLA in healthy donors. The repertoire was sequenced with immunoSEQ multiplex PCR; TCRdb's copy has only in-frame clones and lacks some. Of fewer than 75,000 clones listed, roughly 95% are singletons. The material sequenced was PBMCs. The source is a man aged 18 to 35 in good health and CMV-seronegative.

In nucleotides, the CDR3 is TGTGCCATCACAGGGGATAACTACAATGAGCAGTTCTTC. Amino acids: CAITGDNYNEQFF. The rearrangement uses TRBV10-3 and TRBJ2-1; tentatively, D is TRBD1 (6 bases). This CDR3 is 13 amino acids long. V lost 7 bases and J lost 3, with 10 bases in between. Germline V gene lookup returns CDR1 ENHRY and CDR2 SYGVKD.